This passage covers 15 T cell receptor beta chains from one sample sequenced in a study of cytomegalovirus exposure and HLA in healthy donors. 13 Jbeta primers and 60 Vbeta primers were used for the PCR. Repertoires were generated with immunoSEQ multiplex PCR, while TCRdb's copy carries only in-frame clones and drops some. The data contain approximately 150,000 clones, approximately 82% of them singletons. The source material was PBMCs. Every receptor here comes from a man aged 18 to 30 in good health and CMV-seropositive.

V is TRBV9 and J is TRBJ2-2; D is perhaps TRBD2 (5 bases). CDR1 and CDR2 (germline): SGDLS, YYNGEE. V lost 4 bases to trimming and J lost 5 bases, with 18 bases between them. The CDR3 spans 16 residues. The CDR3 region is CASSPHLARGTGELFF. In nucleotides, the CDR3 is TGTGCCAGCAGCCCCCACCTAGCCCGAGGGACCGGGGAGCTGTTTTTT.

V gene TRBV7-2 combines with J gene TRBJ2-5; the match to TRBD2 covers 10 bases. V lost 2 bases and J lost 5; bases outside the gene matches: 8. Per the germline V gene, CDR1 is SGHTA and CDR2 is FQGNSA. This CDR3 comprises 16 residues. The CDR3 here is CASSLTSGKTRETQYF. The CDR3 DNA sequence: TGTGCCAGCAGCTTAACTAGCGGGAAGACAAGGGAGACCCAGTACTTC. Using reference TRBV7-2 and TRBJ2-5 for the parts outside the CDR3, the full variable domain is GAGVSQSPSNKVTEKGKDVELRCDPISGHTALYWYRQSLGQGLEFLIYFQGNSAPDKSGLPSDRFSAERTGGSVSTLTIQRTQQEDSAVYLCASSLTSGKTRETQYFGPGTRLLVL.

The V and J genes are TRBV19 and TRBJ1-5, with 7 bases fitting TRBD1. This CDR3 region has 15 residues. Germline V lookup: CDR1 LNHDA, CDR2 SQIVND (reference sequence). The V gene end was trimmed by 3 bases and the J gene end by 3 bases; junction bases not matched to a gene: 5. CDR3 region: CASSIGDSNNQPQHF. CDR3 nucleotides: TGTGCCAGTAGTATCGGGGACAGCAACAATCAGCCCCAGCATTTT.

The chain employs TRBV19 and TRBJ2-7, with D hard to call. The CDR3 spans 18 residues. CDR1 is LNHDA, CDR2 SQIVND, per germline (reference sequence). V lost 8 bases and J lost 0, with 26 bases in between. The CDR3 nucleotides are TGTGCCAGTGCAAACCCCAAAGTAGTCGGCGGAATCTCCTACGAGCAGTACTTC. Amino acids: CASANPKVVGGISYEQYF.

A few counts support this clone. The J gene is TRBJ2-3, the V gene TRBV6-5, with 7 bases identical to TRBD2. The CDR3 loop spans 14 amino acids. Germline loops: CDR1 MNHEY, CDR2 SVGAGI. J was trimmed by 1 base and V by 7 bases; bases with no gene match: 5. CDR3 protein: CASTRLAGTDTQYF. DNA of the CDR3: TGTGCCAGCACGAGGCTAGCGGGCACAGATACGCAGTATTTT.

The CDR3 coding sequence is TGTGCCAGCAGCTTCTTACAGGGAGCATCCTACAATGAGCAGTTCTTC. This translates into CASSFLQGASYNEQFF. The chain couples TRBV11-2 to TRBJ2-1, with D possibly being TRBD1 (6 bases). Trimming removed 3 bases at V and 1 base at J, with 13 bases between. Germline lookup yields CDR1 SGHAT and CDR2 FQNNGV. The CDR3 is 16 amino acids.

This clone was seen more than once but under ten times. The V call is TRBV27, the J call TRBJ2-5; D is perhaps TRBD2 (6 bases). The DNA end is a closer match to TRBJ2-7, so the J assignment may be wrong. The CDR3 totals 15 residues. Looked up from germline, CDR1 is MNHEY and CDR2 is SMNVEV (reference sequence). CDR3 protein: CASSRSSVESYEQYF. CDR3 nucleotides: TGTGCCAGCAGTCGATCTAGCGTGGAATCTTACGAGCAGTACTTC.

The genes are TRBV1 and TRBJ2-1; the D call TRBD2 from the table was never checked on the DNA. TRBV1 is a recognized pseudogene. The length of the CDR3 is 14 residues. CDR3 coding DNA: TGCACCAGCAGCCAAGATATCCCTAGTTACGAGCAGTTCTTC. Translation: CTSSQDIPSYEQFF.

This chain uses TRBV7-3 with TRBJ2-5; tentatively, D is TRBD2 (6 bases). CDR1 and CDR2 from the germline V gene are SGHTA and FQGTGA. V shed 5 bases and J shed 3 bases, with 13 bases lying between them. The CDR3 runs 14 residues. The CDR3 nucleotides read TGTGCCAGCAGCCCACAGCGGACTAAAGAGACCCAGTACTTC. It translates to CASSPQRTKETQYF.

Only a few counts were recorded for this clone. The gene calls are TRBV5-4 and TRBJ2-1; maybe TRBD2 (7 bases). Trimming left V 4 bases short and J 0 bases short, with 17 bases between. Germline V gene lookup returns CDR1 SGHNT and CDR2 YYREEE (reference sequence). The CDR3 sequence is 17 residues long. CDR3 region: CASSPRGGASSYNEQFF. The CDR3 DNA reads TGTGCCAGCAGCCCTAGGGGGGGGGCGAGCTCCTACAATGAGCAGTTCTTC.

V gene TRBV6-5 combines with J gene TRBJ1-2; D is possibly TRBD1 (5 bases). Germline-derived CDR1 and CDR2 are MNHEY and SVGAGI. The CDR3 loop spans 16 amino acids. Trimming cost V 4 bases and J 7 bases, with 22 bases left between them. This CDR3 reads CASSFSHGTGEVGYTF. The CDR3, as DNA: TGTGCCAGCAGTTTTTCGCACGGGACTGGCGAAGTTGGCTACACCTTC.

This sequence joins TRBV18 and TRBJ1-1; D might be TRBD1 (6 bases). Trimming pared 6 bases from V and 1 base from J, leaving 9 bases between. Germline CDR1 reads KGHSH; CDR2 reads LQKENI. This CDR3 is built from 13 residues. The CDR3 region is CASSGGANTEAFF. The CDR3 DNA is TGTGCCAGCTCGGGGGGGGCGAACACTGAAGCTTTCTTT.

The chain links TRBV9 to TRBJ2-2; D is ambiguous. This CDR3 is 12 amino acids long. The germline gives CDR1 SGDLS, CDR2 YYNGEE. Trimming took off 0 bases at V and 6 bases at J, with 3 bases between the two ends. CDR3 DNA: TGTGCCAGCAGCGTAGCGGCCGGGGAGCTGTTTTTT. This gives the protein CASSVAAGELFF.

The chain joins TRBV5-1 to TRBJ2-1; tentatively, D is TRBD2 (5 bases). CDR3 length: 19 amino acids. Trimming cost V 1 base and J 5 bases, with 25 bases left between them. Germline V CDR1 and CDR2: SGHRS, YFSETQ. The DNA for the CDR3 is TGCGCCAGCAGCTTGTCCCGTCTTGCGACTAAACGAAATAACAATGAGCAGTTCTTC. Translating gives CASSLSRLATKRNNNEQFF.

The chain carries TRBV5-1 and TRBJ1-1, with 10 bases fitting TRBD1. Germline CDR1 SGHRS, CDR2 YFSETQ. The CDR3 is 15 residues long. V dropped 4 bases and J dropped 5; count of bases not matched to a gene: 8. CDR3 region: CASSIEDRGKTEAFF. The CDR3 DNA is TGCGCCAGCAGCATTGAGGACAGGGGGAAGACTGAAGCTTTCTTT.